A single sample gave rise to the 16 T cell receptor beta chains below, sequenced in a study of long-term antiretroviral therapy in people with HIV. An immunoSEQ assay, version v3.0, was performed at survey level. The method was immunoSEQ multiplex PCR; TCRdb's version includes in-frame clones alone and lacks a portion of them. The sample gives over 10,000 clones, 60% to 85% of which show up once; roughly 10% is in the top ten. The input for sequencing was unsorted PBMCs, taken 0.8 years before starting antiretroviral therapy. The receptor set was obtained from a woman between 35 and 50 years old with HIV.

V and J are TRBV5-1 and TRBJ2-7, with TRBD2 matching over 12 bases. The germline CDR1 and CDR2 sequences are SGHRS and YFSETQ. The CDR3 is 17 residues long. J was trimmed by 0 bases and V by 0 bases; bases with no gene match: 4. The DNA for the CDR3 is TGCGCCAGCAGCTTGGGGCTAGCGGGAGGGTACTCCTACGAGCAGTACTTC. Encoded protein: CASSLGLAGGYSYEQYF.

The chain has TRBV7-9 and TRBJ2-1; the match to TRBD1 covers 7 bases. The V segment lost 4 bases and the J segment 0 bases; nucleotides outside the gene matches: 9. Germline CDR1 reads SEHNR; CDR2 reads FQNEAQ (reference sequence). CDR3 length equals 17 residues. For the CDR3, the DNA is TGTGCCAGCAGCTCGACCGGGACAGCTCCCTCCTACAATGAGCAGTTCTTC. The encoded protein is CASSSTGTAPSYNEQFF.

In its sample, this clone was seen once. The chain employs TRBV28 and TRBJ2-1; 9 bases fit TRBD1. This CDR3 contains 16 residues. J was trimmed by 3 bases and V by 5 bases; bases with no gene match: 8. From germline, CDR1 is MDHEN and CDR2 SYDVKM. The DNA of the CDR3 is TGTGCCAGCAGTAGGGGAGGGACAGGGCTCTACAATGAGCAGTTCTTC. Translating gives CASSRGGTGLYNEQFF.

This chain joins TRBV29-1 and TRBJ2-3, with TRBD2 matching over 7 bases. The CDR3 sequence is 16 residues long. The V and J ends lost 0 bases and 1 base, in that order; junction bases with no gene match: 7. Germline CDR1 reads SQVTM; CDR2 reads ANQGSEA. CDR3 sequence: CSVEDTGGLGTDTQYF. In DNA form, the CDR3 reads TGCAGCGTTGAAGATACGGGGGGTCTAGGCACAGATACGCAGTATTTT.

In this sample, this clone turned up a few times. V usage is TRBV7-9 and J usage is TRBJ2-3; 8 bases are a match to TRBD1. The CDR3 loop spans 15 amino acids. V was clipped by 7 bases and J by 4 bases; unmatched bases: 10. CDR1 is SEHNR and CDR2 is FQNEAQ in the germline V gene (reference sequence). The CDR3 reads CASNLPRGPSDTQYF. CDR3 coding DNA: TGTGCCAGCAACCTCCCCAGGGGGCCCTCAGATACGCAGTATTTT.

This clone showed up just a few times. V usage is TRBV21-1 and J usage is TRBJ2-1; the table names TRBD2, a call not compared with the DNA. TRBV21-1 is reported as a pseudogene. This CDR3 spans 17 amino acids. The CDR3, as DNA: TGTGCCAGCAGCAAAGGACTAGCCGAACACTCCTACAATGAGCAGTTCTTC. Protein sequence: CASSKGLAEHSYNEQFF.

This clone was counted only a few times. The chain carries TRBV4-3 and TRBJ2-3, with D tentatively TRBD2 (6 bases). The CDR3 covers 16 residues. V dropped 6 bases and J dropped 0 bases, with 16 bases sitting between them. The germline V gene encodes CDR1 LGHNA and CDR2 YSLEER. The CDR3 sequence is CASRPELAWSTDTQYF. The CDR3 region has the DNA TGCGCCAGCAGACCGGAGCTAGCGTGGAGCACAGATACGCAGTATTTT.

This CDR3 reads CASGIGARETQYF. CDR3 nucleotide sequence: TGTGCCAGTGGGATAGGGGCTCGGGAGACCCAGTACTTC. J is TRBJ2-5 and V is TRBV19; D perhaps matches TRBD1 (5 bases). This CDR3 has 13 amino acids. Looked up from germline, CDR1 is LNHDA and CDR2 is SQIVND (reference sequence). The V end lost 8 bases, the J end lost 5 bases, and 15 bases lay between the germline ends.

The V call is TRBV10-3, the J call TRBJ1-1; 7 nucleotides match TRBD1. Trimming took 4 bases from V and 7 from J; bases not matched to a gene: 6. CDR3 length: 13 residues. CDR1 and CDR2 (germline): ENHRY, SYGVKD. The CDR3 region is CAISAPGQLEAFF. CDR3 coding DNA: TGTGCCATCAGTGCCCCGGGACAGCTTGAAGCTTTCTTT.

This clone was seen just once. This chain connects TRBV6-5 to TRBJ1-2, with 8 nucleotides matching TRBD1. The CDR3 extends over 14 amino acids. CDR1 MNHEY and CDR2 SVGAGI come from the germline V gene. The V segment lost 4 bases and the J segment 3 bases; nucleotides outside the gene matches: 4. Here the CDR3 DNA reads TGTGCCAGCAGTTCCTTGACAGGGGACTATGGCTACACCTTC. It encodes CASSSLTGDYGYTF.

The V and J genes are TRBV6-5 and TRBJ2-2; possible D gene TRBD1, 6 bases. CDR3 length: 15 amino acids. V dropped 2 bases and J dropped 5 bases, with 12 bases sitting between them. Germline values: CDR1 MNHEY, CDR2 SVGAGI. In nucleotides, the CDR3 is TGTGCCAGCAGTTACGGTCCTAGGGGGACCGGGGAGCTGTTTTTT. This encodes CASSYGPRGTGELFF.

The chain carries TRBV10-3 and TRBJ2-7; 7 bases align to TRBD2. This CDR3 comprises 15 residues. The germline gives CDR1 ENHRY, CDR2 SYGVKD. V was clipped by 6 bases and J by 7 bases; unmatched bases: 15. In DNA form, the CDR3 reads TGTGCCATCAGCGGTGGGGGGGAGGGAAACAGGGAGCAGTACTTC. This sequence encodes CAISGGGEGNREQYF.

The chain employs TRBV5-1 and TRBJ2-3; TRBD2 matches 8 bases. There are 17 residues in the CDR3. Germline V CDR1 and CDR2: SGHRS, YFSETQ. With V trimmed by 4 bases and J by 6 bases, 16 bases remained unmatched. The chain's CDR3 is CASSRFTLAGGGDTQYF. DNA for the CDR3: TGCGCCAGCAGCCGATTCACTCTAGCGGGCGGCGGGGATACGCAGTATTTT.

V gene TRBV11-1 combines with J gene TRBJ2-7, with D tentatively TRBD1 (6 bases). Trimming removed 3 bases from V and 2 bases from J, with 11 bases in between. Germline V gives CDR1 SGHAT, CDR2 FQDESV (reference sequence). This CDR3 region has 14 residues. CDR3 sequence reads: CASSFRDTAYEQYF. CDR3 DNA: TGTGCCAGCAGCTTCCGGGACACGGCCTACGAGCAGTACTTC.

The V gene is TRBV5-6, the J gene TRBJ2-7; TRBD1 aligns across 8 bases. Germline CDR1 reads SGHDT; CDR2 reads YYEEEE. The CDR3 extends over 14 amino acids. The ends lost 4 bases at V and 1 base at J; junction bases unmatched: 4. The CDR3 sequence: CASSPGQGSYEQYF. Here the CDR3 DNA reads TGTGCCAGCAGCCCAGGACAGGGATCCTACGAGCAGTACTTC.

The rearrangement uses TRBV7-9 and TRBJ2-5; the D is unclear. The V gene lost 0 bases and the J gene lost 5 bases, with 10 bases spanning the gap. Germline V gene lookup returns CDR1 SEHNR and CDR2 FQNEAQ (reference sequence). CDR3 size: 14 residues. CDR3 sequence reads: CASSLATIRETQYF. CDR3 sequence (DNA): TGTGCCAGCAGCTTAGCGACGATTCGGGAGACCCAGTACTTC.